These 23 T cell receptor beta chains were sequenced from one sample in a study of blood T cells in healthy people across ages. Using a J-beta primer mix together with a sample-barcoded 5' primer, a second PCR was run for 7 to 11 cycles. TCRdb reprocessed the 5' RACE reads via MiXCR and lists one record per CDR3 protein. This table has more than 450,000 distinct CDR3 sequences, 25% to 35% appearing once. The sample also formed part of further work on T cells of mothers and their children.

Sequenced material: blood. Source of these receptors: a boy aged 2 to 10 in good health.

The chain joins TRBV12-3 or TRBV12-4 to TRBJ2-5; TRBD2 matches 14 bases. The J call could be wrong; TRBJ2-1 is a better fit for the DNA end. CDR3 length equals 15 residues. The CDR3 here is CASTLTSGGAYEQFF. As DNA, the CDR3 is TGTGCCAGCACTTTGACTAGCGGGGGGGCCTATGAGCAGTTCTTC.

This clonotype appeared a few times. The J gene is TRBJ2-3, the V gene TRBV23-1; TRBD2 matches 16 bases. TRBV23-1 counts as an open reading frame of uncertain function. This CDR3 has 18 residues. The V gene end was trimmed by 6 bases and the J gene end by 2 bases; junction bases not matched to a gene: 8. The CDR3 sequence: CASSPGTSGGADTDTQYF. The DNA of the CDR3 is TGCGCCAGCAGCCCCGGGACTAGCGGGGGGGCGGACACAGATACGCAGTATTTT.

In its sample, this clonotype was seen a few times. The chain couples TRBV4-1 to TRBJ1-6; no reliable D call. V gave up 1 base and J gave up 6 bases, with 10 bases separating them. From germline, CDR1 is MGHRA and CDR2 YSYEKL. CDR3 length equals 15 residues. As DNA, the CDR3 is TGCGCCAGCAGCCAAGTTGAAGGGTCTAATTCACCCCTCCACTTT. It specifies CASSQVEGSNSPLHF.

The rearrangement joins TRBV2 to TRBJ2-5, with TRBD2 matching over 10 bases. The J call may be in error: the DNA end matches TRBJ2-1 better. The length of the CDR3 is 15 residues. Germline CDR1 and CDR2: SNHLY and FYNNEI. The CDR3 bases are TGTGCCCCCACGAAGGGGACTAGCGCGGTCAATGAGCAGTTCTTC. As protein: CAPTKGTSAVNEQFF.

This clonotype was counted only a few times. The chain has TRBV5-6 and TRBJ2-2; D gene uncertain. This CDR3 comprises 14 residues. V lost 0 bases to trimming and J lost 6 bases, with 9 bases between them. The germline V gene has CDR1 SGHDT and CDR2 YYEEEE. CDR3 nucleotides: TGTGCCAGCAGCTTGGTAGTTGGGGCCGGGGAGCTGTTTTTT. Its protein is CASSLVVGAGELFF.

This clonotype occurred many times. The rearrangement joins TRBV12-3 or TRBV12-4 to TRBJ2-5; D call uncertain. V was cut by 6 bases and J by 3 bases, with 5 bases left in between. The CDR3 sequence is 11 residues long. CDR3 coding DNA: TGTGCCAGCAGGACGGAAGAGACCCAGTACTTC. Protein product: CASRTEETQYF.

This clonotype was counted a few times. The chain employs TRBV29-1 and TRBJ2-1; 10 positions agree with TRBD2. The junction had 8 bases not matched to a gene; V was cut back by 7 bases and J by 5 bases. The CDR3 totals 14 residues. CDR1 is SQVTM and CDR2 is ANQGSEA in the germline V gene. The CDR3 reads CSAVAGGRHNEQFF. The CDR3 coding sequence is TGCAGCGCAGTAGCGGGGGGTCGCCACAATGAGCAGTTCTTC.

This clonotype was seen a few times. Written as DNA, the CDR3 is TGCAGTGCTAGAGGAGGCGCGGGCGGAGGCTACAATGAGCAGTTCTTC. It codes for CSARGGAGGGYNEQFF. J is TRBJ2-5 and V is TRBV20-1, with a tentative D call TRBD2 (5 bases). The DNA end lines up better with TRBJ2-1; the J call may be wrong. CDR1 and CDR2 from the germline V gene are DFQATT and SNEGSKA (reference sequence). This CDR3 is built from 16 residues.

The genes are TRBV5-1 and TRBJ2-5; 9 positions match TRBD1. The trim removed 4 bases at V and 3 bases at J, leaving 7 bases unmatched. Germline V lookup: CDR1 SGHRS, CDR2 YFSETQ. There are 15 residues in the CDR3. The CDR3 bases are TGCGCCAGCAGCGAAGACAGGGGGACAGAAGAGACCCAGTACTTC. This sequence encodes CASSEDRGTEETQYF.

This clonotype was recorded a few times. The junction departs from germline at one end; a sequencing error may be responsible. The rearrangement uses TRBV4-1 and TRBJ2-5; 9 positions agree with TRBD1. The germline V gene encodes CDR1 MGHRA and CDR2 YSYEKL. The CDR3 extends over 16 amino acids. CDR3 nucleotides: TGCGCCAGCGGCCAAGAGACTTCGGGACAGGGAGAGACCCAGTACTTC. This gives the protein CASGQETSGQGETQYF.

This clonotype has at least ten counts. The CDR3 protein is CASSESGYEQYF. CDR3 in DNA: TGCGCCAGCAGTGAGTCCGGCTACGAGCAGTACTTC. The chain employs TRBV10-2 and TRBJ2-7; D unresolved. The V gene's germline CDR1 is WSHSY and CDR2 SAAADI. The CDR3 has 12 amino acids. V lost 0 bases, J lost 3 bases, and 3 bases lay in between.

This clonotype was picked up a small number of times. As DNA, the CDR3 is TGTGCCAGCAGTTCACTAGTGTACGAGCAGTACTTC. This sequence encodes CASSSLVYEQYF. V gene TRBV12-3 or TRBV12-4 combines with J gene TRBJ2-7; D may be TRBD2 (5 bases). With 4 bases removed from V and 4 bases from J, the gap between germline ends came to 8 bases. This CDR3 region has 12 residues.

In its sample, this clonotype was seen many times. The chain couples TRBV7-9 to TRBJ1-4; D may be TRBD1 (5 bases). Between the trimmed V and J ends, which lost 1 base and 4 bases, there was a span of 13 bases. CDR1 and CDR2 from the germline V gene are SEHNR and FQNEAQ (reference sequence). This CDR3 is 16 amino acids long. DNA for the CDR3: TGTGCCAGCAGCTTAGGGGACCGGGGCAGTAATGAAAAACTGTTTTTT. Translated: CASSLGDRGSNEKLFF.

This chain connects TRBV11-2 to TRBJ2-5; 8 nucleotides align to TRBD2. CDR3 size: 14 residues. V trimming: 3 bases; J trimming: 3 bases; junction bases outside the gene matches: 3. CDR1 and CDR2 from the germline V gene are SGHAT and FQNNGV. DNA of the CDR3: TGTGCCAGCAGCTTCCTTAGCGGGGAAGAGACCCAGTACTTC. Translation gives CASSFLSGEETQYF.

This clonotype was seen only a few times. The genes are TRBV19 and TRBJ2-6; D possibly corresponds to TRBD1 (6 bases). The V gene lost 9 bases and the J gene lost 2 bases, with 11 bases spanning the gap. This CDR3 has 14 residues. Germline V CDR1 and CDR2: LNHDA, SQIVND (reference sequence). The CDR3, as DNA: TGTGCCAGGAGCAGGGGACCTGGGGCCAACGTCCTGACTTTC. The encoded protein is CARSRGPGANVLTF.

The gene calls are TRBV7-9 and TRBJ2-1; 10 bases agree with TRBD2. This CDR3 is built from 15 residues. Germline-derived CDR1 and CDR2 are SEHNR and FQNEAQ (reference sequence). The junction had 4 bases not matched to a gene; V was cut back by 3 bases and J by 5 bases. In nucleotides, the CDR3 is TGTGCCAGCAGCTTTCTAGCGGGAGTGAACAATGAGCAGTTCTTC. Its translation: CASSFLAGVNNEQFF.

J is TRBJ2-3 and V is TRBV6-2 or TRBV6-3; D unresolved. V shed 1 base and J shed 5 bases, with 10 bases lying between them. The germline gives CDR1 MNHEY, CDR2 SVGEGT. The CDR3 length is 14 residues. CDR3 in amino acids: CASSYYASGDTQYF. CDR3 DNA sequence: TGTGCCAGCAGTTACTACGCCTCAGGAGATACGCAGTATTTT.

This clonotype was detected a few times. CDR3 DNA sequence: TGCGCCAGCAGCCGGGCTATGCTCGACACCGGGGAGCTGTTTTTT. This sequence encodes CASSRAMLDTGELFF. The V gene is TRBV4-1, the J gene TRBJ2-2; no definite D call. V lost 4 bases and J 3 bases, leaving 12 bases between the germline ends. Germline CDR1 and CDR2: MGHRA and YSYEKL. The CDR3 is made up of 15 amino acids.

This clonotype turned up a few times. The J gene is TRBJ2-2, the V gene TRBV4-3, with D uncertain. The CDR3 contains 16 residues. Germline values: CDR1 LGHNA, CDR2 YSLEER. V gave up 1 base and J gave up 3 bases, with 12 bases separating them. The CDR3 nucleotides read TGCGCCAGCAGCCAAGTGCTCCAGATTGACACCGGGGAGCTGTTTTTT. Translation gives CASSQVLQIDTGELFF.

This chain connects TRBV19 to TRBJ2-5; perhaps TRBD2 as D (5 bases). The CDR3 covers 15 residues. The germline gives CDR1 LNHDA, CDR2 SQIVND (reference sequence). V was cut by 1 base and J by 1 base, with 10 bases left in between. CDR3 residues: CASSIGTRSQETQYF. The CDR3 region has the DNA TGTGCCAGTAGTATAGGAACTAGATCCCAAGAGACCCAGTACTTC.

The V gene is TRBV7-2, the J gene TRBJ2-1, with TRBD2 matching over 8 bases. Per the germline V gene, CDR1 is SGHTA and CDR2 is FQGNSA. Unmatched junction bases numbered 15, after V lost 5 bases and J lost 9 bases. The length of the CDR3 is 16 residues. As DNA, the CDR3 is TGTGCCAGCAGCCCAGGATTTGGCGGGGGGCAGGGTGAGCAGTTCTTC. Its translation is CASSPGFGGGQGEQFF.

This rearrangement joins TRBV7-2 to TRBJ2-3; D uncertain. Germline values: CDR1 SGHTA, CDR2 FQGNSA. Between the trimmed V and J ends, which lost 2 bases and 4 bases, there was a span of 13 bases. This CDR3 comprises 15 residues. CDR3 in amino acids: CASSLRAAPADTQYF. CDR3 in DNA: TGTGCCAGCAGCTTAAGGGCGGCTCCAGCAGATACGCAGTATTTT.

V usage is TRBV7-2 and J usage is TRBJ1-1; D is possibly TRBD1 (6 bases). There are 13 residues in the CDR3. Trimming left V 5 bases short and J 3 bases short, with 10 bases between. Per the germline V gene, CDR1 is SGHTA and CDR2 is FQGNSA. The chain's CDR3 is CASSEDRDTEAFF. CDR3 DNA: TGTGCCAGCAGCGAGGACAGAGACACTGAAGCTTTCTTT.